This is a list of T cell receptor beta chains from one sample in a study of vaccination and CD4 T cells after COVID-19. Via MiXCR, TCRdb re-called the PCR reads, giving one row per CDR3 protein. Here the sample spans just over 15,000 distinct CDR3 sequences, approximately 53% being singletons. These receptors have no identified antigens. The specimen sequenced was CD4+ T cells from blood, cultured in vitro. The source is a human donor who had recovered from COVID-19. Both conserved end residues are part of each CDR3. Each record gives: D gene, J gene, clone size, V gene, CDR3 length, CDR3 DNA, CDR3 protein. A D gene is named only where the DNA matches it firmly. Clone size is stated in some rows and not others, as once, few, many or a class when expanded.

. TRBJ1-5 few TRBV6-2/TRBV6-3 16 TGTGCCAGCAGTTTAGATAAGGGGTCGGGCAATCAGCCCCAGCATTTT CASSLDKGSGNQPQHF
TRBD1 TRBJ2-7 . TRBV5-1 16 TGCGCCAGCAGCTTCGCACTTCCGGGACAGGGAGCCGAGCAGTACTTC CASSFALPGQGAEQYF
TRBD2 TRBJ2-7 . TRBV5-4 16 TGTGCCAGCAGCTTGGGCCTAGCGGGAGGACGATACGAGCAGTACTTC CASSLGLAGGRYEQYF
TRBD1 TRBJ1-3 few TRBV6-1 14 TGTGCCAGCAGGGGGACAGACTCTGGAAACACCATATATTTT CASRGTDSGNTIYF
. TRBJ1-5 . TRBV12-3/TRBV12-4 13 TGTGCCAGCAGTTTACGGGGGGATCAGCCCCAGCATTTT CASSLRGDQPQHF
. TRBJ2-7 . TRBV5-1 13 TGCGCCAGCAACAGGGGGGGACGCGATAAGCAGTACTTC CASNRGGRDKQYF
. TRBJ2-1 . TRBV27 14 TGTGCCAGCAGTTTACGGACCAGCATTAGTGAGCAGTTCTTC CASSLRTSISEQFF
TRBD2 TRBJ2-1 . TRBV27 19 TGTGCCAGCAGTTTGGCCGGGACTAGCGGGGGTGGCTCCTACAATGAGCAGTTCTTC CASSLAGTSGGGSYNEQFF
. TRBJ2-5 . TRBV20-1 13 TGCAGTGCCCTCCGACGGGGCCAAGAGACCCAGTACTTC CSALRRGQETQYF
TRBD2 TRBJ2-1 . TRBV20-1 17 TGCAGTGCAGCCGGGACTAGCGGGAGGCGAATCTACAATGAGCAGTTCTTC CSAAGTSGRRIYNEQFF
. TRBJ2-7 . TRBV7-9 15 TGTGCCAGCAGCTTAGACGGTGCGAGCTCCTACGAGCAGTACTTC CASSLDGASSYEQYF
. TRBJ1-5 . TRBV30 17 TGTGCCTGGGGTCACAGGTCATTCCAGAGAAGGAATCAGCCCCAGCATTTT CAWGHRSFQRRNQPQHF
. TRBJ1-5 few TRBV7-8 16 TGTGCCAGCAGCTCCCTTGGGGGGACTGGCAATCAGCCCCAGCATTTT CASSSLGGTGNQPQHF
TRBD2 TRBJ2-5 . TRBV15 14 TGTGCCACCGAAAGCGGGGACCAGAAAGAGACCCAGTACTTC CATESGDQKETQYF
. TRBJ2-5 . TRBV2 13 TGTGCCAGCAGCCGGGGCCTCGGGGAGACCCAGTACTTC CASSRGLGETQYF
. TRBJ1-2 few TRBV27 12 TGTGCCAGCAGGGGGCCTGGGGGTGGCTACACCTTC CASRGPGGGYTF
. TRBJ2-7 . TRBV6-1 15 TGTGCCTCCAACGGGGACCTATTCCTATCCTACGAGCAGTACTTC CASNGDLFLSYEQYF
. TRBJ1-2 . TRBV11-3 13 TGTGCCAGCAGCTTAGGCAGGAGCTATGGCTACACCTTC CASSLGRSYGYTF